This T cell receptor beta chain emerged from a study of blood T cell repertoires in COVID-19. Study as a whole: Donors in the United States, Italy and Spain gave samples during acute or convalescent COVID-19. T cells, B-cell-depleted T cells, or PBMCs provided the cDNA or gDNA that served as material.

This CDR3 region has 17 residues. The V gene's germline CDR1 is SGHRS and CDR2 YFSETQ. Trimming pared 3 bases from V and 0 bases from J, leaving 16 bases between. This clone has just one count. Authors' methods: Researchers report that nucleated cell counts were estimated from reference gene primer amplification. TCRdb's copy holds only in-frame clones and misses some; the assay was immunoSEQ multiplex PCR. The DNA was the basis for D and trimming; V, J and clone size are from that table. The sample includes about 280,000 clones, over 75% of them seen just once. The J gene is TRBJ2-4, the V gene TRBV5-1, with D possibly matching TRBD2 (6 bases). The clonotype was recovered from a man in his fifties with active or convalescent COVID-19. Sequencing was carried out using peripheral blood. The chain's CDR3 is CASSSGLANIAKNIQYF. CDR3 coding DNA: TGCGCCAGCAGCTCTGGGCTAGCGAATATAGCCAAAAACATTCAGTACTTC.